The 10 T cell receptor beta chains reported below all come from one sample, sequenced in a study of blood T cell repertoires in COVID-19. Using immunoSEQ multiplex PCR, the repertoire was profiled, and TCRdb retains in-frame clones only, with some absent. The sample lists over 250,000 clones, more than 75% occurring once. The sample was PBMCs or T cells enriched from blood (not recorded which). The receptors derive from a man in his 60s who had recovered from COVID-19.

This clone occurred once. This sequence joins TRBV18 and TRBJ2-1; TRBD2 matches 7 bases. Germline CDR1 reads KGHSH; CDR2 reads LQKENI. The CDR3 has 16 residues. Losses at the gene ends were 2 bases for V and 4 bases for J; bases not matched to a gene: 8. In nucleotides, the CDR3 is TGTGCCAGCTCACCAGGGCTAGCGGCCTTATACAATGAGCAGTTCTTC. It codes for CASSPGLAALYNEQFF.

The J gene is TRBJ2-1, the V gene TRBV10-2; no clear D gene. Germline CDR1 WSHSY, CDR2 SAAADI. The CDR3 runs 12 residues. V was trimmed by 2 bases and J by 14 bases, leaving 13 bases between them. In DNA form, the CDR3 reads TGCGCCAGCAGTGAGGTCGGCAGGTCTGAGTTCTTC. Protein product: CASSEVGRSEFF.

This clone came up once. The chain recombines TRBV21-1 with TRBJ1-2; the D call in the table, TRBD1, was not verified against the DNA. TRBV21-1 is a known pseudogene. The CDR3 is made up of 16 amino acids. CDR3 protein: CASSKEFGQARYGYTF. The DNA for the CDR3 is TGTGCCAGCAGCAAAGAGTTTGGACAGGCGAGATATGGCTACACCTTC.

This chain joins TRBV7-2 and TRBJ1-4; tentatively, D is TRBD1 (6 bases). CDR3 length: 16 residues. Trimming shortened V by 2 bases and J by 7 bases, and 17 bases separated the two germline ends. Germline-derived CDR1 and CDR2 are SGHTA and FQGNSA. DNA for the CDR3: TGTGCCAGCAGCTTATCGATCAGGGGAGCTGGTGAAAAACTGTTTTTT. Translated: CASSLSIRGAGEKLFF.

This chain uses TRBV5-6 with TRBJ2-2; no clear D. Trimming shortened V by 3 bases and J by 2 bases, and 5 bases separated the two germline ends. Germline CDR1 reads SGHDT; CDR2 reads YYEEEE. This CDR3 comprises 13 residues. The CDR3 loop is CASSSRNTGELFF. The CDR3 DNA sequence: TGTGCCAGCAGCTCGAGAAACACCGGGGAGCTGTTTTTT.

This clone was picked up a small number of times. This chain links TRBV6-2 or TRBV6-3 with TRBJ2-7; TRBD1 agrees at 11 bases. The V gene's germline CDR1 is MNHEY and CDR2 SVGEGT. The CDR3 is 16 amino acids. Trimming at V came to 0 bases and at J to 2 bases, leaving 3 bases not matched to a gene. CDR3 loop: CASSYSQGQGAYEQYF. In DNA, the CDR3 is TGTGCCAGCAGTTACTCTCAGGGACAGGGGGCCTACGAGCAGTACTTC.

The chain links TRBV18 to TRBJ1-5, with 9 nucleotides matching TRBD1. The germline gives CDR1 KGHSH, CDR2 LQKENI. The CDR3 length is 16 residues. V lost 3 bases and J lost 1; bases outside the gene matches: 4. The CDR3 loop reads CASSPGTGLSNQPQHF. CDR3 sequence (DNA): TGTGCCAGCTCACCCGGGACAGGGTTGAGCAATCAGCCCCAGCATTTT.

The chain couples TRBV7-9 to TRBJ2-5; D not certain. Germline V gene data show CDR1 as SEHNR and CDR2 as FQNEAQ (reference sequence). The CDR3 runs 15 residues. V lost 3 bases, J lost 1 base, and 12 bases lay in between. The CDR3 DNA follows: TGTGCCAGCAGCTTGTCTTTGCGGCCCCAAGAGACCCAGTACTTC. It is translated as CASSLSLRPQETQYF.

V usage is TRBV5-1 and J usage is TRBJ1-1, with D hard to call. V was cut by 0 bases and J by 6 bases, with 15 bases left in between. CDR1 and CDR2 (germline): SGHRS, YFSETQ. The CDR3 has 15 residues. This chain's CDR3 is CASSLDGFRFAEAFF. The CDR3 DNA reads TGCGCCAGCAGCTTGGACGGGTTTCGGTTTGCTGAAGCTTTCTTT.

The CDR3 here is CASSFWDNTIYGYTF. Written as DNA, the CDR3 is TGCGCCAGCAGCTTCTGGGACAATACCATCTATGGCTACACCTTC. The J gene is TRBJ1-2, the V gene TRBV5-1, with D possibly being TRBD1 (6 bases). Trimming left V 2 bases short and J 4 bases short, with 15 bases between. The CDR3 is 15 amino acids. Germline CDR1 and CDR2: SGHRS and YFSETQ.